Detailed here is one T cell receptor beta chain. Method: immunoSEQ multiplex PCR; TCRdb's copy keeps in-frame clones and lacks some. There are around 50,000 clones in the sample; approximately 88% occur only once, and approximately 1.3% lies in the top ten. The CDR3 consists of 18 residues. J gave up 6 bases and V 0 bases, and 8 bases lay outside the gene matches. The germline gives CDR1 SGHNT, CDR2 YYREEE (reference sequence). This sample stems from a study of PD-L1 blockade in urothelial cancer. Study-wide background: Administration of atezolizumab to patients began at some point between 2013 and 2014, at 1,200 mg intravenously every 3 weeks. Among blood samples, the median T cell count was around 150,000.

Time point reported: pretreatment peripheral blood. Sequencing was performed on PBMCs, taken around atezolizumab (anti-PD-L1) treatment. The origin of this receptor is a man aged 45-60 years with urothelial cancer. The J gene is TRBJ2-1, the V gene TRBV5-4, with 14 positions matching TRBD2. In DNA, the CDR3 is TGTGCCAGCAGCTTGGCCCCCATGACTAGCGGGGGGGCCAATGAGCAGTTCTTC. Its translation is CASSLAPMTSGGANEQFF.